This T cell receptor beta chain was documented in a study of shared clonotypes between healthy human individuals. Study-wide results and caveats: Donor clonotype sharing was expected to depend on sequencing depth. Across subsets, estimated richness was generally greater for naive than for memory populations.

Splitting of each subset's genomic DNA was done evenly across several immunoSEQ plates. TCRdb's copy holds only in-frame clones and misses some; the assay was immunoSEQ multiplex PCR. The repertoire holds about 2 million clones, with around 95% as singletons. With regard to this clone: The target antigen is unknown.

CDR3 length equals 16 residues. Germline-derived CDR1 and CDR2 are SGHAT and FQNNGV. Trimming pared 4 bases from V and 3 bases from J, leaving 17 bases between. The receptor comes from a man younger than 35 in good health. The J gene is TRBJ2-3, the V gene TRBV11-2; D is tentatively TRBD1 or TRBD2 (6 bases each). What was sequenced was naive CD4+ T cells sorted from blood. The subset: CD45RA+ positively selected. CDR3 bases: TGTGCCAGCAGCTCCCGTAGGGGGGATCGAACAGATACGCAGTATTTT. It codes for CASSSRRGDRTDTQYF.